This passage covers 8 T cell receptor beta chains from one sample sequenced in a study of radiation and T cells in renal cell carcinoma. The time point denotes: blood 2 weeks post-SBRT. Treatment defined: 15 Gy SBRT to primary tumor, nephrectomy 4 weeks later. Libraries were prepared by immunoSEQ multiplex PCR; TCRdb keeps only in-frame clonotypes and omits some of them. The table includes roughly 150,000 clones, about 87% detected once. Sequencing was performed on blood, taken from a patient whose treatment included radiotherapy and nephrectomy. Receptor source: a woman in her 50s with renal cell carcinoma.

V usage is TRBV29-1 and J usage is TRBJ1-4, with unresolved D. This CDR3 is 14 amino acids long. Germline CDR1 SQVTM, CDR2 ANQGSEA. V lost 7 bases, J lost 2 bases, and 14 bases lay in between. Here the CDR3 DNA reads TGCAGCGCTGGATATGGGAGGACTAATGAAAAACTGTTTTTT. Protein product: CSAGYGRTNEKLFF. Drawing the rest from reference TRBV29-1 and TRBJ1-4, the complete variable domain is SAVISQKPSRDICQRGTSLTIQCQVDSQVTMMFWYRQQPGQSLTLIATANQGSEATYESGFVIDKFPISRPNLTFSTLTVSNMSPEDSSIYLCSAGYGRTNEKLFFGSGTQLSVL.

The V call is TRBV19, the J call TRBJ1-1; possible D gene TRBD1, 5 bases. CDR1 is LNHDA, CDR2 SQIVND, per germline (reference sequence). This CDR3 has 14 amino acids. Trimming shortened V by 3 bases and J by 1 base, and 9 bases separated the two germline ends. This CDR3 is CASSIPGGNTEAFF. CDR3 DNA: TGTGCCAGTAGTATTCCGGGGGGGAACACTGAAGCTTTCTTT.

The chain carries TRBV6-5 and TRBJ1-3, with no clear D. Trimming took 2 bases from V and 4 from J, leaving 12 bases between them. This CDR3 region has 15 residues. Germline CDR1 and CDR2: MNHEY and SVGAGI. Here the CDR3 DNA reads TGTGCCAGCAGTTACGAGTCGGTGGGGGGAAACACCATATATTTT. Its translation is CASSYESVGGNTIYF.

This sequence joins TRBV11-2 and TRBJ1-1; D remains ambiguous. This CDR3 comprises 12 residues. Trimming pared 2 bases from V and 5 bases from J, leaving 6 bases between. Germline V gives CDR1 SGHAT, CDR2 FQNNGV. The CDR3 DNA follows: TGTGCCAGCAGCTTATGGCGGACTGAAGCTTTCTTT. It is translated as CASSLWRTEAFF. Full variable domain (rest looked up from reference TRBV11-2 and TRBJ1-1): EAGVAQSPRYKIIEKRQSVAFWCNPISGHATLYWYQQILGQGPKLLIQFQNNGVVDDSQLPKDRFSAERLKGVDSTLKIQPAKLEDSAVYLCASSLWRTEAFFGQGTRLTVV.

The J gene is TRBJ2-5, the V gene TRBV5-6; D might be TRBD1 (6 bases). The germline CDR1 and CDR2 sequences are SGHDT and YYEEEE. The V end was cut by 4 bases, the J end by 0 bases, with 10 bases between. The CDR3 sequence is 14 residues long. The CDR3 reads CASSGTGNQETQYF. The CDR3 region has the DNA TGTGCCAGCAGCGGTACAGGGAACCAAGAGACCCAGTACTTC. The variable domain in full, completed from reference TRBV5-6 and TRBJ2-5, reads DAGVTQSPTHLIKTRGQQVTLRCSPKSGHDTVSWYQQALGQGPQFIFQYYEEEERQRGNFPDRFSGHQFPNYSSELNVNALLLGDSALYLCASSGTGNQETQYFGPGTRLLVL.

V and J are TRBV6-6 and TRBJ2-1, with a possible D match to TRBD2 (6 bases). V lost 0 bases and J 5 bases, leaving 11 bases between the germline ends. The CDR3 has 15 residues. Germline values: CDR1 MNHNY, CDR2 SVGAGI (reference sequence). CDR3 DNA: TGTGCCAGCAGTTACTCAGGCGGGGTCAACAATGAGCAGTTCTTC. Amino acid sequence: CASSYSGGVNNEQFF.

This clone occurred once. J is TRBJ2-7 and V is TRBV5-5, with D tentatively TRBD1 (5 bases). The germline gives CDR1 SGHKS, CDR2 YYEKEE (reference sequence). CDR3 size: 14 residues. Trimming pared 1 base from V and 5 bases from J, leaving 13 bases between. CDR3 amino acids: CASSLIDSRDEQYF. In DNA form, the CDR3 reads TGTGCCAGCAGCTTGATAGACAGCCGGGACGAGCAGTACTTC.

The V gene is TRBV5-6, the J gene TRBJ1-2; D possibly corresponds to TRBD1 (6 bases). The CDR3 has 12 residues. V gave up 10 bases and J gave up 7 bases, with 17 bases separating them. Germline V CDR1 and CDR2: SGHDT, YYEEEE. The CDR3 coding sequence is TGTGCCGCAAAGGGGGGCGTCGGTGGCTACACCTTC. Protein product: CAAKGGVGGYTF.